The rows below give T cell receptor beta chains drawn from one sample of a study of PD-1 blockade in classical Hodgkin lymphoma. The data were produced by immunoSEQ multiplex PCR, yet TCRdb's version contains in-frame clones alone and is incomplete. Counted here are 40,000 to 65,000 clones, roughly 80% occurring once; the ten biggest clones make up 15% to 20%. This specimen was peripheral blood mononuclear cells (PBMCs), taken at baseline. The receptors were gathered from a human donor with classical Hodgkin lymphoma. CDR3s include the opening cysteine and the closing phenylalanine or tryptophan. The D gene is left open where the match is weak. The size entry is marked missing in some rows and otherwise reads once, few, many or a size class.

>-|TRBV10-3|once|TRBJ2-7
CAISVSLYEQYF
TGTGCCATCAGTGTTTCGTTGTACGAGCAGTACTTC
>TRBD2|TRBV19|-|TRBJ2-2
CASSRAGVTNTGELFF
TGTGCCAGTAGCAGAGCGGGAGTCACGAACACCGGGGAGCTGTTTTTT
>-|TRBV18|-|TRBJ2-5
CASSPTGLQETQYF
TGTGCCAGCTCACCTACAGGTCTTCAAGAGACCCAGTACTTC
>-|TRBV7-3|-|TRBJ1-1
CASSLAASQNTEAFF
TGTGCCAGCAGCTTAGCGGCAAGCCAGAACACTGAAGCTTTCTTT
>-|TRBV2|-|TRBJ2-7
CASSESGLYYEQYF
TGTGCCAGCAGTGAATCCGGCCTATACTACGAGCAGTACTTC
>TRBD1|TRBV7-9|-|TRBJ2-5
CASSPGTGRETQYF
TGTGCCAGCAGCCCGGGGACAGGGCGGGAGACCCAGTACTTC
>-|TRBV19|-|TRBJ1-1
CASSITGNTEAFF
TGTGCCAGTAGTATAACAGGGAACACTGAAGCTTTCTTT
>-|TRBV7-2|-|TRBJ2-1
CASSFGTGNSYNEQFF
TGTGCCAGCAGCTTCGGGACGGGAAACTCCTACAATGAGCAGTTCTTC
>TRBD1|TRBV19|-|TRBJ1-2
CASSPGQAQTGYTF
TGTGCCAGTAGTCCCGGACAGGCCCAAACTGGCTACACCTTC
>-|TRBV5-1|once|TRBJ1-2
CASSGALGGRGGYTF
TGCGCCAGCAGCGGTGCCTTAGGGGGGCGCGGTGGCTACACCTTC
>-|TRBV30|-|TRBJ1-5
CAWSPSAYSNQPQHF
TGTGCCTGGAGTCCGTCTGCTTATAGCAATCAGCCCCAGCATTTT
>TRBD1|TRBV7-9|once|TRBJ1-1
CASRPGQGYTEAFF
TGTGCCAGCAGACCCGGACAGGGGTACACTGAAGCTTTCTTT
>-|TRBV5-1|-|TRBJ1-1
CASSLAGTPNTEAFF
TGCGCCAGCAGCTTAGCCGGGACACCGAACACTGAAGCTTTCTTT
>TRBD2|TRBV7-6|-|TRBJ2-5
CASSFWREQETQYF
TGTGCCAGCAGCTTCTGGCGGGAGCAAGAGACCCAGTACTTC
>-|TRBV4-3|-|TRBJ2-3
CASSQEEVRGSSTDTQYF
TGCGCCAGCAGCCAAGAAGAGGTGAGGGGCTCCAGCACAGATACGCAGTATTTT
>-|TRBV29-1|-|TRBJ1-2
CSVEEGGRFVWSYTF
TGCAGCGTTGAAGAGGGGGGACGGTTTGTGTGGAGCTACACCTTC
>TRBD1|TRBV5-4|-|TRBJ2-7
CASTQQGALGEQYF
TGTGCCAGCACACAACAGGGGGCACTTGGGGAGCAGTACTTC
>TRBD1|TRBV28|-|TRBJ1-4
CASTPGTGAEKLFF
TGTGCCAGCACCCCCGGGACAGGGGCTGAAAAACTGTTTTTT
>-|TRBV4-3|-|TRBJ2-7
CASSQDHRLDFSYEQYF
TGCGCCAGCAGCCAAGATCACCGACTAGATTTCTCCTACGAGCAGTACTTC
>TRBD1|TRBV28|-|TRBJ2-2
CASSSGGTGGELFF
TGTGCCAGCAGTTCTGGCGGGACAGGAGGGGAGCTGTTTTTT
>-|TRBV11-3|-|TRBJ2-3
CASSLVRNTDTQYF
TGTGCCAGCAGCTTAGTACGCAACACAGATACGCAGTATTTT
>-|TRBV6-1|-|TRBJ2-7
CASSEGSSSEQYF
TGTGCCAGCAGTGAAGGGAGCTCCTCCGAGCAGTACTTC
>-|TRBV19|-|TRBJ1-2
CASSVRGYGYTF
TGTGCCAGTAGCGTCCGGGGGTATGGCTACACCTTC
>-|TRBV6-6|-|TRBJ1-1
CASEGRMNTEAFF
TGTGCCAGCGAGGGAAGGATGAACACTGAAGCTTTCTTT
>-|TRBV7-8|-|TRBJ2-1
CASSLQSGSSYNEQFF
TGTGCCAGCAGCTTACAGTCCGGGAGCTCCTACAATGAGCAGTTCTTC
>TRBD2|TRBV11-2|-|TRBJ2-1
CASSLGPSGSYNEQFF
TGTGCCAGCAGCTTAGGCCCTAGCGGGAGCTACAATGAGCAGTTCTTC
>-|TRBV12-5|once|TRBJ2-5
CASRVAEETQYF
TGTGCTAGTAGGGTAGCGGAAGAGACCCAGTACTTC
>TRBD2|TRBV4-1|-|TRBJ2-1
CASSGRVGEQFF
TGCGCCAGCAGCGGGAGGGTCGGTGAGCAGTTCTTC
>TRBD2|TRBV13|-|TRBJ2-2
CASSLGLKPGLAGGPVTGELFF
TGTGCCAGCAGCCTCGGACTGAAACCGGGACTAGCGGGAGGGCCAGTCACCGGGGAGCTGTTTTTT
>TRBD1|TRBV11-3|-|TRBJ2-3
CASSLRLTDRGSF
TGTGCCAGCAGCTTACGTTTAACGGACAGGGGCAGTTTT
>TRBD2|TRBV7-6|once|TRBJ2-3
CASSPRLASTDTQYF
TGTGCCAGCAGCCCCCGACTAGCCAGCACAGATACGCAGTATTTT
>-|TRBV13|once|TRBJ2-1
CASSFPGEGANEQFF
TGTGCCAGCAGCTTTCCGGGGGAGGGGGCGAATGAGCAGTTCTTC
>TRBD1|TRBV27|-|TRBJ1-5
CASRRDSGSRVYQPQHF
TGTGCCAGCCGCCGGGACAGCGGCTCCCGTGTGTATCAGCCCCAGCATTTT